This T cell receptor beta chain was found in a study of technical replicates of blood from several donors. In germline, CDR1 is MNHEY, CDR2 SVGAGI. This CDR3 is 14 amino acids long. V was shortened by 0 bases and J by 1 base, with 6 bases between the two germline ends. Profiling relied on immunoSEQ multiplex PCR, and the TCRdb table lists in-frame clones only, not all of them. The sample contains about 82,000 clones, 96% of which appear only once. The rearrangement links TRBV6-5 to TRBJ1-2; D is unresolved. Input material: T cells isolated from PBMCs. This sequence was found in a human donor in good health. In DNA, the CDR3 is TGTGCCAGCAGTTACTCCGGGAATAACTATGGCTACACCTTC. Amino acids: CASSYSGNNYGYTF.